The clone carrying this TCR beta chain was observed a few times. Its antigen is as yet unknown. Every immunoSEQ plate was one replicate of a subset's evenly spread DNA. This table comes from immunoSEQ multiplex PCR, and its TCRdb copy is limited to in-frame clones, with some not included. The sample lists about 2,500,000 clones, approximately 90% occurring once. V shed 2 bases and J 3 bases; nucleotides not matched to a gene: 2. The germline CDR1 and CDR2 sequences are KGHSH and LQKENI. This CDR3 spans 14 amino acids. The entry originates in a study of shared clonotypes between healthy human individuals. At the level of the study: The donors, two women and a few men, were aged 18 to 49. Study outcomes and limitations: Generation probabilities were higher for clonotypes shared across all four sorted-subset donors than for unshared ones.

The sample comprised naive CD4+ T cells sorted from blood. Subset: CD45RA+ positively selected. The chain is built from TRBV18 and TRBJ2-7, with 9 bases that match TRBD1. This TCR was sampled from a man aged 18 to 30 in good health. The CDR3 loop is CASSPNRGLYEQYF. In nucleotides, the CDR3 is TGTGCCAGCTCACCAAACAGGGGGCTCTACGAGCAGTACTTC.